The clone carrying this T cell receptor beta chain was detected once. This specimen belongs to a study of T-cell reconstitution after alpha-beta-depleted transplantation in children. The TCRbeta library was prepared with unique molecular identifiers. Via MiXCR, TCRdb re-called the PCR reads, giving one row per CDR3 protein. The sample holds hundreds of thousands of distinct CDR3 sequences; 15% to 20% are singletons and the top ten take 1.1%. The V end was cut by 3 bases, the J end by 6 bases, with 20 bases between. Germline V gene data show CDR1 as MNHEY and CDR2 as SVGEGT. CDR3 size: 17 residues. The chain is built from TRBV6-2 or TRBV6-3 and TRBJ2-2; D may be TRBD1 or TRBD2 (5 bases each). This specimen consisted of PBMCs from the stem cell graft donor, obtained from the stem cell graft. The TCR comes from a human donor who donated a stem cell graft to a child with acute myeloid leukemia. The CDR3 nucleotides read TGTGCCAGCAGTTATGAGGGAAGGGGTGATCGTTCCGGGGAGCTGTTTTTT. It yields the protein CASSYEGRGDRSGELFF.